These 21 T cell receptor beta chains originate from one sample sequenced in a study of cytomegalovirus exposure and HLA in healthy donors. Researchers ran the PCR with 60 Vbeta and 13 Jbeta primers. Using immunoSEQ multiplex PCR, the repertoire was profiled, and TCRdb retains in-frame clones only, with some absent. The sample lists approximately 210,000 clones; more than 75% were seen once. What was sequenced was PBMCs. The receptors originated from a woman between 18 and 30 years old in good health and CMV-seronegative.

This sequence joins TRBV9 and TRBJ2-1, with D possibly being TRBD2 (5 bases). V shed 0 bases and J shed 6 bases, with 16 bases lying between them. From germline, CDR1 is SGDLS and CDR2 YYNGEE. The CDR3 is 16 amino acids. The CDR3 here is CASSVAVTSPSNEQFF. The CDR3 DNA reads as TGTGCCAGCAGCGTAGCTGTCACTAGTCCCTCCAATGAGCAGTTCTTC.

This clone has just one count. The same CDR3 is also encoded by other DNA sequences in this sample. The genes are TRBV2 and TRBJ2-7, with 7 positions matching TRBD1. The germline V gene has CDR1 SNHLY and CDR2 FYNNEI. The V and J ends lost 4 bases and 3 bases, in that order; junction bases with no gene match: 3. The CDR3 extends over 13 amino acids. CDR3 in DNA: TGTGCCAGCAGTGGGGACAGCAGCTACGAGCAGTACTTC. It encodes CASSGDSSYEQYF.

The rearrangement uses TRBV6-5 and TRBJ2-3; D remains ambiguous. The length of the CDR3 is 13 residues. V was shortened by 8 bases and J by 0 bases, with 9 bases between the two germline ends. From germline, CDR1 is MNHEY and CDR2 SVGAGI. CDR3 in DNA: TGTGCCAGCGCCCATAGAAGCACAGATACGCAGTATTTT. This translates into CASAHRSTDTQYF.

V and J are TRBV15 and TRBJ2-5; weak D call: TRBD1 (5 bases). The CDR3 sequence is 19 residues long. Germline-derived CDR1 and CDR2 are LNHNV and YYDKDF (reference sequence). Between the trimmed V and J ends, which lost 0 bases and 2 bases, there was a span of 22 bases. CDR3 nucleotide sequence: TGTGCCACCAGCAGAGATTACCCCAGAGCTGGGGCAGGACAAGAGACCCAGTACTTC. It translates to CATSRDYPRAGAGQETQYF.

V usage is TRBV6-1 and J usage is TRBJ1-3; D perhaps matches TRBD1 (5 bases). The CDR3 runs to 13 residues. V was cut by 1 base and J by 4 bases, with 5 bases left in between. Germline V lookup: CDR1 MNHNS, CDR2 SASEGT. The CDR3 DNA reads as TGTGCCAGCAGTGAAGACAGGGGAAACACCATATATTTT. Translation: CASSEDRGNTIYF.

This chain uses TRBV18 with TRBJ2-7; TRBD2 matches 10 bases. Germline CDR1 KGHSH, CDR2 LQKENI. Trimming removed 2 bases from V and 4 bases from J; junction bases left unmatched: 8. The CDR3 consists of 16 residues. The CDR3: CASSPFEAGGPYEQYF. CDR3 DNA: TGTGCCAGCTCACCATTCGAAGCGGGAGGGCCTTACGAGCAGTACTTC. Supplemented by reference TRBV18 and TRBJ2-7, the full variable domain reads NAGVMQNPRHLVRRRGQEARLRCSPMKGHSHVYWYRQLPEEGLKFMVYLQKENIIDESGMPKERFSAEFPKEGPSILRIQQVVRGDSAAYFCASSPFEAGGPYEQYFGPGTRLTVT.

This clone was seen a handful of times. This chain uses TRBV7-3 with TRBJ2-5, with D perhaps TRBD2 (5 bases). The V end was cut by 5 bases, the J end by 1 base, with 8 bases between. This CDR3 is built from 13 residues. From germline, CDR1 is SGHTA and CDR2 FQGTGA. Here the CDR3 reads CASSKDSQETQYF. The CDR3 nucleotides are TGTGCCAGCAGCAAGGACTCCCAAGAGACCCAGTACTTC.

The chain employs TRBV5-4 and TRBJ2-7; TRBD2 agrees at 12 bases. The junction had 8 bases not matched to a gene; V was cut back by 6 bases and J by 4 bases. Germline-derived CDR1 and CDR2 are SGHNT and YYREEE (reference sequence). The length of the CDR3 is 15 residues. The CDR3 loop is CASNQGLAGPYEQYF. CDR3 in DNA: TGTGCCAGCAACCAAGGACTAGCGGGACCATACGAGCAGTACTTC. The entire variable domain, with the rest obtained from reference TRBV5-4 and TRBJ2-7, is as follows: ETGVTQSPTHLIKTRGQQVTLRCSSQSGHNTVSWYQQALGQGPQFIFQYYREEENGRGNFPPRFSGLQFPNYSSELNVNALELDDSALYLCASNQGLAGPYEQYFGPGTRLTVT.

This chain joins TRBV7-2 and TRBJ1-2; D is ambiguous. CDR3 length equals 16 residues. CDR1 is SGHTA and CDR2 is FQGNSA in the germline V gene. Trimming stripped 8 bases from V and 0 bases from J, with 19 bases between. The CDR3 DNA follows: TGTGCCAGCTCCCCGCAAGCCCTCCCTTCTAACTATGGCTACACCTTC. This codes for CASSPQALPSNYGYTF.

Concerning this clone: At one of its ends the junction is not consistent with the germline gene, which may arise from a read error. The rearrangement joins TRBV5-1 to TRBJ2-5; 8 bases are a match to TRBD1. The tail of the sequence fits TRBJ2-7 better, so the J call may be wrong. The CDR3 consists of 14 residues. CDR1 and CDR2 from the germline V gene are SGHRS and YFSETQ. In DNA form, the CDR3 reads TGCGCCAGCAGGTTGGGACAGGAGACCTACGAGCAGTACTTC. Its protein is CASRLGQETYEQYF.

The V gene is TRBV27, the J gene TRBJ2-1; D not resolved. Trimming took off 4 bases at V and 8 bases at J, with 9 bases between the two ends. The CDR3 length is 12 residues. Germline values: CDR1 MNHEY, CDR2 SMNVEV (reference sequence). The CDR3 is CASSSLKDEQFF. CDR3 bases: TGTGCCAGCAGTTCCCTAAAAGATGAGCAGTTCTTC.

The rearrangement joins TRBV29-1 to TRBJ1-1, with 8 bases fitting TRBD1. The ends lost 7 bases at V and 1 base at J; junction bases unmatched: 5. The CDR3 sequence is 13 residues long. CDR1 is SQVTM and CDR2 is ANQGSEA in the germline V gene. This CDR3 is CSAGGSGNTEAFF. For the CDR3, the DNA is TGCAGCGCAGGGGGCTCAGGGAACACTGAAGCTTTCTTT.

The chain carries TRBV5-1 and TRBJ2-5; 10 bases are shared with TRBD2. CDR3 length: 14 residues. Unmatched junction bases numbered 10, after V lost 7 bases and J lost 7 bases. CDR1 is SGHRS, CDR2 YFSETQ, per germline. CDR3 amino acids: CASAMWTSGGTQYF. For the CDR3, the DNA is TGCGCCAGCGCCATGTGGACTAGCGGCGGGACCCAGTACTTC.

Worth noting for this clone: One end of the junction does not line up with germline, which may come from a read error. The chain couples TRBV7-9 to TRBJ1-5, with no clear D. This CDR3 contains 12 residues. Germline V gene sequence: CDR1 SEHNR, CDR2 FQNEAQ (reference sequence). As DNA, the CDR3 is TGTTCCAGCAGCGCCCAGGATCAGCCCCAGCATTTT. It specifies CSSSAQDQPQHF. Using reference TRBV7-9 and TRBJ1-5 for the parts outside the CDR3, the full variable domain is DTGVSQNPRHKITKRGQNVTFRCDPISEHNRLYWYRQTLGQGPEFLTYFQNEAQLEKSRLLSDRFSAERPKGSFSTLEIQRTEQGDSAMYLCSSSAQDQPQHFGDGTRLSIL.

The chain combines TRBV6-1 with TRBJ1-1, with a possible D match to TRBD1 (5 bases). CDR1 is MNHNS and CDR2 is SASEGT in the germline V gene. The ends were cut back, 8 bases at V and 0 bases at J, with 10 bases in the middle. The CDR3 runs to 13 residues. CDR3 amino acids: CASRTLMNTEAFF. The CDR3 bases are TGTGCCAGCCGGACACTAATGAACACTGAAGCTTTCTTT.

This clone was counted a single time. CDR3 in amino acids: CASSVGEGVSYEQYF. CDR3 coding DNA: TGCGCCAGCAGCGTCGGGGAGGGAGTATCCTACGAGCAGTACTTC. The rearrangement joins TRBV4-1 to TRBJ2-7; TRBD2 aligns across 7 bases. The ends lost 5 bases at V and 1 base at J; junction bases unmatched: 8. This CDR3 is built from 15 residues. CDR1 and CDR2 (germline): MGHRA, YSYEKL.

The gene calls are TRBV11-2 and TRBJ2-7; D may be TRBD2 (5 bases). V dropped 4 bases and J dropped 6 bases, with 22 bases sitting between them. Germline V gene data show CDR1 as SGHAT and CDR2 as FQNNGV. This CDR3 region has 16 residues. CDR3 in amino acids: CASSSWPDKSRGEQYF. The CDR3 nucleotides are TGTGCCAGCAGCTCGTGGCCAGACAAGTCTCGGGGCGAGCAGTACTTC.

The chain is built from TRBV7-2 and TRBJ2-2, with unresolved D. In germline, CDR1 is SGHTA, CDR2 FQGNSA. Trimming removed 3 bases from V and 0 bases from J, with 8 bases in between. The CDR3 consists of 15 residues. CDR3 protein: CASSFGRANTGELFF. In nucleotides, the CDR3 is TGTGCCAGCAGCTTCGGTCGGGCGAACACCGGGGAGCTGTTTTTT.

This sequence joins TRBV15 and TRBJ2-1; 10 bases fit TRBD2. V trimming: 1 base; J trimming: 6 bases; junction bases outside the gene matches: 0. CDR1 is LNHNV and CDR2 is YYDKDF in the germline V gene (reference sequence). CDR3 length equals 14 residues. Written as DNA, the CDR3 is TGTGCCACCAGCAGAGTAGCGGGGGGCAATGAGCAGTTCTTC. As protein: CATSRVAGGNEQFF.

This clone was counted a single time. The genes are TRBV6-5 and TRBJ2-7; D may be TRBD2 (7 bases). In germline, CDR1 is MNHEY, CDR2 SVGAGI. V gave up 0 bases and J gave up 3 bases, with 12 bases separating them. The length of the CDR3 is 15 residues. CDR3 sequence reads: CASSYSRGGGYEQYF. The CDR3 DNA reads TGTGCCAGCAGTTACTCAAGAGGGGGGGGCTACGAGCAGTACTTC.

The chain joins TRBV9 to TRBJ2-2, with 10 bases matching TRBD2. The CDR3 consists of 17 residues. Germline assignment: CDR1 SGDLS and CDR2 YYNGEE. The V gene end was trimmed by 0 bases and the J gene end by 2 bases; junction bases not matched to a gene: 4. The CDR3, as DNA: TGTGCCAGCAGCGTAGAAGGGACTAGCGAAAACACCGGGGAGCTGTTTTTT. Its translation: CASSVEGTSENTGELFF.